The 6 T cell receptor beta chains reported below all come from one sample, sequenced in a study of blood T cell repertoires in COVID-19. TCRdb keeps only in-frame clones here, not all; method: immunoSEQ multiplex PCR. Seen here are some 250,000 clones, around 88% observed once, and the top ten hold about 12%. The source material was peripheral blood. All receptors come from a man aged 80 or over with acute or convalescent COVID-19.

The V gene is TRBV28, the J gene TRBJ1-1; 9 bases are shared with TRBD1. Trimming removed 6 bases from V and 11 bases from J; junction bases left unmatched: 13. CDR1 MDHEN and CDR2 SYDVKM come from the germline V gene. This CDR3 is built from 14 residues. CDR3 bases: TGTGCCAGCAGCCCGGGACAGGGAGCAACGGGGGCTTTCTTT. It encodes CASSPGQGATGAFF.

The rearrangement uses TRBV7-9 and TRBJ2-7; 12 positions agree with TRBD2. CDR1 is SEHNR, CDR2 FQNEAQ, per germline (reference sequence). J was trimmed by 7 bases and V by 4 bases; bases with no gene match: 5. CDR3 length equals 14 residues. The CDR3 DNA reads TGTGCCAGCAGCTCTAGCGGGGGGGCTCGGGAGCAGTACTTC. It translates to CASSSSGGAREQYF.

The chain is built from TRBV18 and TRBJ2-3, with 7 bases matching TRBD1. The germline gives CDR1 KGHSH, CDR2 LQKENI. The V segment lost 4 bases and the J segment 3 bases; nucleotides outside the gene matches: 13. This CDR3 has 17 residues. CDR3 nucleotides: TGTGCCAGCTCACTACTCCCGACAGGGTCCAGGACAGATACGCAGTATTTT. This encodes CASSLLPTGSRTDTQYF.

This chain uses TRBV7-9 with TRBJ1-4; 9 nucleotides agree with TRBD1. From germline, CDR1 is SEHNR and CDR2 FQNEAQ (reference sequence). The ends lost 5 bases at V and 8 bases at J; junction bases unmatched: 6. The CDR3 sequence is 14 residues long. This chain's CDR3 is CASSPQGAREKLFF. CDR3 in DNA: TGTGCCAGCAGCCCACAGGGGGCGCGCGAAAAACTGTTTTTT.

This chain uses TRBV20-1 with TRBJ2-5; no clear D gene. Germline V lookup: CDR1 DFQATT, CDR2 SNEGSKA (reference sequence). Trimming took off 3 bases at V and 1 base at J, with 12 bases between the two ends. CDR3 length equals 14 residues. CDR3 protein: CSASTSYPQETQYF. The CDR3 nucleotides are TGCAGTGCTAGTACGTCCTACCCCCAAGAGACCCAGTACTTC.

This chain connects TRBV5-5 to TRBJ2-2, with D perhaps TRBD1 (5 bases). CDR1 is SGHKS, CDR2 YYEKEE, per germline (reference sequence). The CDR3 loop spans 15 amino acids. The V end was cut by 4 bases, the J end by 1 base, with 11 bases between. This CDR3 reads CASSLTGVNTGELFF. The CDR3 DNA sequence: TGTGCCAGCAGCCTCACAGGCGTGAACACCGGGGAGCTGTTTTTT.